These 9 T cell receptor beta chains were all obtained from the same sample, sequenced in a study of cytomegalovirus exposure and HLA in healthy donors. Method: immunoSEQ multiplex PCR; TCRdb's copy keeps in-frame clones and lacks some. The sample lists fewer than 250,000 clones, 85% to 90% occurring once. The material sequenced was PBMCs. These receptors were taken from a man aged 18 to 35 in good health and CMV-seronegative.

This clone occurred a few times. CDR3 DNA: TGTGCCAGCAGTTTAACCAGTCATCCGTTTTTT. Amino acids: CASSLTSHPFF. The chain combines TRBV28 with TRBJ1-4; D ambiguous. V lost 2 bases and J lost 16, with 11 bases in between. Germline V gene sequence: CDR1 MDHEN, CDR2 SYDVKM. This CDR3 region has 11 residues.

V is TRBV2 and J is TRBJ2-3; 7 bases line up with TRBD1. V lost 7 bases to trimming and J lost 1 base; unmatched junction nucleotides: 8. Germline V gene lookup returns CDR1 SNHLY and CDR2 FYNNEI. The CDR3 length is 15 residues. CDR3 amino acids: CASTKGADGTDTQYF. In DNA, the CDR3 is TGTGCCAGCACGAAGGGGGCTGACGGCACAGATACGCAGTATTTT. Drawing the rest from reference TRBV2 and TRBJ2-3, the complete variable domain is EPEVTQTPSHQVTQMGQEVILRCVPISNHLYFYWYRQILGQKVEFLVSFYNNEISEKSEIFDDQFSVERPDGSNFTLKIRSTKLEDSAMYFCASTKGADGTDTQYFGPGTRLTVL.

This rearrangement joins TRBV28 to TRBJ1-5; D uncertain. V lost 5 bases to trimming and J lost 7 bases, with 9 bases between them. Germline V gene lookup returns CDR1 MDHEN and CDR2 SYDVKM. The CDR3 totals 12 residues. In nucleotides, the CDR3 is TGTGCCAGCAGTAGCCGGTGGCAGCCCCAGCATTTT. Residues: CASSSRWQPQHF.

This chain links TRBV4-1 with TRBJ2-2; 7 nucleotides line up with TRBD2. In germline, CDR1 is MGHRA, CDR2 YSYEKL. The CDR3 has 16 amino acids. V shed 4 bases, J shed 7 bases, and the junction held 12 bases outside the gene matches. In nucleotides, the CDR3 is TGCGCCAGCAGCCGTAAGGGACTAATCGTAGGCGGGGAGCTGTTTTTT. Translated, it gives CASSRKGLIVGGELFF.

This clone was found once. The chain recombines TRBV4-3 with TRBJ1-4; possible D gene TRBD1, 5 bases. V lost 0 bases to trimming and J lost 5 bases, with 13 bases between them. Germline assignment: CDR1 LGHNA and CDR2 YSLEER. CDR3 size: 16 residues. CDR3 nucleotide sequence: TGCGCCAGCAGCCAAGATCGGTCGGGGGGGAATGAAAAACTGTTTTTT. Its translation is CASSQDRSGGNEKLFF.

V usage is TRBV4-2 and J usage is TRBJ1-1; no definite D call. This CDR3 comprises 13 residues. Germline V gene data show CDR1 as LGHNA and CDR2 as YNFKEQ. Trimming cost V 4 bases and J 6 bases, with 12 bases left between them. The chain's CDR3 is CASSLSTGAEAFF. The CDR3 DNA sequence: TGTGCCAGCAGCCTATCGACCGGGGCTGAAGCTTTCTTT.

The DNA of the CDR3 is TGTGCCAGCAACAGGGACCCCTACGAGCAGTACTTC. It translates to CASNRDPYEQYF. V gene TRBV2 combines with J gene TRBJ2-7, with a weak D call TRBD1 (6 bases). This CDR3 is 12 amino acids long. Germline V gives CDR1 SNHLY, CDR2 FYNNEI. V gave up 7 bases and J gave up 2 bases, with 9 bases separating them.

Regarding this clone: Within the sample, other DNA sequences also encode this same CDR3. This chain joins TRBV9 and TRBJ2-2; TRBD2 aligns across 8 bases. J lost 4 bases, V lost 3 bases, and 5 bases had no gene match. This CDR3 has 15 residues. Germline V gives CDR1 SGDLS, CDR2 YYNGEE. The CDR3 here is CASSALAGGTGELFF. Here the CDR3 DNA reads TGTGCCAGCAGCGCGTTGGCGGGGGGCACCGGGGAGCTGTTTTTT.

This CDR3 is CASSQTELAGYEQYF. CDR3 bases: TGCGCCAGCAGCCAAACAGAACTAGCAGGCTACGAGCAGTACTTC. The chain joins TRBV4-1 to TRBJ2-7, with D tentatively TRBD2 (6 bases). The germline V and J ends were trimmed by 2 bases and 3 bases, with 14 bases remaining between them. The CDR3 extends over 15 amino acids. Germline V gene sequence: CDR1 MGHRA, CDR2 YSYEKL.